The 15 T cell receptor beta chains given below trace back to one sample, sequenced in a study of T cells after yellow fever vaccination. MiXCR, run by TCRdb on the 5' RACE reads, gives a single entry per CDR3 protein. The table has about 350,000 distinct CDR3 sequences, 7% to 9% seen once. The material was PBMCs, obtained 45 days after the first yellow fever vaccination. The receptors come from a man between 18 and 29 years old who received the YFV17D yellow fever vaccine.

This clonotype was observed a few times. The V gene is TRBV6-2 or TRBV6-3, the J gene TRBJ2-7; D possibly corresponds to TRBD1 (5 bases). V was cut by 2 bases and J by 9 bases, with 11 bases left in between. The length of the CDR3 is 12 residues. Germline CDR1 reads MNHEY; CDR2 reads SVGEGT. In DNA, the CDR3 is TGTGCCAGCAGTTACCCTCAGGGCATGCAGTACTTC. Translating gives CASSYPQGMQYF.

This clonotype was recorded at least ten times. The chain links TRBV12-3 or TRBV12-4 to TRBJ1-4; the D is unclear. The CDR3 length is 11 residues. Trimming removed 3 bases from V and 8 bases from J, with 4 bases in between. CDR3 sequence (DNA): TGTGCCAGCAGTTTTCTCGAAAAACTGTTTTTT. It yields the protein CASSFLEKLFF.

This clonotype has just a few counts. The V gene is TRBV28, the J gene TRBJ2-2; 15 bases align to TRBD2. CDR3 length: 19 residues. Germline V gene data show CDR1 as MDHEN and CDR2 as SYDVKM. The V segment lost 1 base and the J segment 7 bases; nucleotides outside the gene matches: 10. For the CDR3, the DNA is TGTGCCAGCAGTTTATCGCGGACTAGCGGGGGGGCCTTGGTCGGGGAGCTGTTTTTT. This sequence encodes CASSLSRTSGGALVGELFF.

In its sample, this clonotype was seen many times. The chain joins TRBV6-1 to TRBJ1-3, with 7 bases fitting TRBD1. The germline CDR1 and CDR2 sequences are MNHNS and SASEGT. The CDR3 is made up of 15 amino acids. Germline trimming cut 6 bases from V and 0 bases from J; bases unmatched to any gene: 5. CDR3 sequence (DNA): TGTGCCAGCAGCCGCGGACAGGTCTCTGGAAACACCATATATTTT. Translating gives CASSRGQVSGNTIYF.

The V gene is TRBV7-9, the J gene TRBJ2-7; either TRBD1 or TRBD2 may supply D (5 bases each). Germline V gene data show CDR1 as SEHNR and CDR2 as FQNEAQ (reference sequence). Trimming left V 4 bases short and J 3 bases short, with 13 bases between. The CDR3 is made up of 14 amino acids. This CDR3 reads CASSSGTPSYEQYF. CDR3 DNA sequence: TGTGCCAGCAGCTCCGGGACCCCCAGCTACGAGCAGTACTTC.

This clonotype was observed a few times. The chain recombines TRBV29-1 with TRBJ1-3; possibly TRBD1 for D (5 bases). From germline, CDR1 is SQVTM and CDR2 ANQGSEA. This CDR3 contains 14 residues. DNA of the CDR3: TGCACCGACAATCGGCCGGGGGTTGGAAACACCATATATTTT. This encodes CTDNRPGVGNTIYF.

This clonotype was seen only a few times. The gene calls are TRBV12-3 or TRBV12-4 and TRBJ1-4; 8 nucleotides align to TRBD1. The length of the CDR3 is 14 residues. The J segment lost 3 bases and the V segment lost 6 bases, leaving 3 bases of the junction unmatched. The CDR3 DNA reads TGTGCCAGCAGGCAGACAGGGGCTAATGAAAAACTGTTTTTT. It specifies CASRQTGANEKLFF.

The sample holds a few counts of this clonotype. The chain couples TRBV5-1 to TRBJ1-1; 8 nucleotides line up with TRBD1. Germline V gene lookup returns CDR1 SGHRS and CDR2 YFSETQ. V dropped 5 bases and J dropped 4; count of bases not matched to a gene: 7. This CDR3 contains 14 residues. The CDR3 DNA reads as TGCGCCAGCAGATTTGGACAGGGAGGCACTGAAGCTTTCTTT. Its protein product is CASRFGQGGTEAFF.

Only a few counts were recorded for this clonotype. This sequence joins TRBV7-2 and TRBJ1-1; D is unclear. The V and J ends lost 5 bases and 5 bases respectively, with 21 bases between them. The V gene's germline CDR1 is SGHTA and CDR2 FQGNSA. The CDR3 has 16 amino acids. The CDR3 sequence is CASSRRANSRWTEAFF. Here the CDR3 DNA reads TGTGCCAGCAGCCGACGCGCCAACAGTCGTTGGACTGAAGCTTTCTTT.

The chain recombines TRBV3-1 with TRBJ2-1; the match to TRBD1 covers 7 bases. Germline trimming cut 4 bases from V and 15 bases from J; bases unmatched to any gene: 15. CDR3 length: 14 residues. Germline CDR1 and CDR2: LGHDT and YNNKEL (reference sequence). The CDR3, as DNA: TGTGCCAGCAGCCCCCGAGGACAGGAATCCGTAGTGTTCTTC. The encoded protein is CASSPRGQESVVFF.

This clonotype appeared many times. The rearrangement uses TRBV10-3 and TRBJ2-7, with 8 bases lining up with TRBD1. Per germline, CDR1 ENHRY and CDR2 SYGVKD. This CDR3 is built from 12 residues. With 11 bases clipped from V and 7 bases from J, the junction kept 10 bases outside the gene matches. Written as DNA, the CDR3 is TGTGCCTCCGAGGGACAGGAGGAGGAGCAGTACTTC. It encodes CASEGQEEEQYF.

The chain couples TRBV10-3 to TRBJ1-2; D is unclear. Germline V gives CDR1 ENHRY, CDR2 SYGVKD. V dropped 3 bases and J dropped 0 bases, with 8 bases sitting between them. The length of the CDR3 is 14 residues. CDR3 sequence: CAISEFGTNYGYTF. CDR3 bases: TGTGCCATCAGTGAATTTGGGACTAACTATGGCTACACCTTC.

This clonotype appeared a few times. This chain joins TRBV5-6 and TRBJ1-5; D unresolved. Looked up from germline, CDR1 is SGHDT and CDR2 is YYEEEE. With 4 bases removed from V and 11 bases from J, the gap between germline ends came to 16 bases. The CDR3 consists of 13 residues. The CDR3 region has the DNA TGTGCCAGCAGCAAGCGCGGCGGTCGGGCCCAGCATTTT. It encodes CASSKRGGRAQHF.

This chain joins TRBV7-2 and TRBJ1-2; 7 bases align to TRBD1. Germline trimming cut 6 bases from V and 0 bases from J; bases unmatched to any gene: 7. This CDR3 has 15 residues. Germline V lookup: CDR1 SGHTA, CDR2 FQGNSA. CDR3 in DNA: TGTGCCAGCAGTCTAGACAGGGCAGCTAACTATGGCTACACCTTC. Protein sequence: CASSLDRAANYGYTF.

This chain connects TRBV10-3 to TRBJ1-1, with D uncertain. This CDR3 region has 13 residues. Trimming shortened V by 4 bases and J by 4 bases, and 10 bases separated the two germline ends. Looked up from germline, CDR1 is ENHRY and CDR2 is SYGVKD. The CDR3 bases are TGTGCCATCAGTGGCCGAGAGGGCACTGAAGCTTTCTTT. It specifies CAISGREGTEAFF.